This TCR beta chain was profiled in a study of human T cells and chemical hapten exposure (dated by TCRdb to about 2021). About the study as a whole: For sensitization, 2% DPC in acetone was applied to a roughly 2 cm by roughly 2 cm area of upper inner arm skin. Weekly therapeutic DPC doses were additionally applied to the scalp of patients throughout the roughly 24-week study period. For TCR sequencing, blood came from over 25 alopecia patients at anywhere from one to four time points (pre-sensitization, 2, 6 and 24 weeks). The mostly female patient cohort included alopecia areata with under or over 50% scalp involvement, alopecia totalis and alopecia universalis. In alopecia patients, the study followed how the peripheral blood TCR repertoire changed in vivo over primary and secondary sensitization to diphenylcyclopropenone (DPC), a hapten. Patient blood was sampled pre-sensitization (week 0) and at 2, 6 and about 24 weeks after DPC sensitization. Libraries were pooled for sequencing, and variation in per-sample TCR yields was attributed mainly to small differences in library volumes within the pool. Patch testing was done on the upper back using Finn chambers containing 0.01% DPC, and results were scored after 6 days according to International Contact Dermatitis Research Group standards. The full study reports these points: No change with DPC sensitization was found in the number of TCRs above 1 in 1000 frequency, and no evidence of global repertoire structure alterations was found. Because every patient had alopecia, a presumed autoimmune disease, the patients' immune response might differ from that of healthy individuals. Patch test score was positively correlated with the number of PT1 expanded TCRs, with significance at thresholds 8, 16 and 32 but not at 4. Repeated subsampling changed both the strength of the expansion versus patch-test correlation and the threshold at which the correlation became significant. Significantly more large CDR3 similarity clusters were formed by expanded TCRs than by pre-sensitization or healthy control sets, consistent with antigen-driven responses.

V lost 7 bases and J lost 5 bases; the stretch between them is 15 bases long. CDR1 and CDR2 (ENHRY, SYGVKD) derive from the germline V gene. The CDR3 covers 13 residues, taking in both the cysteine and the phenylalanine. Kept here is only the CDR3 DNA, which spans 39 bases and is read in frame from base 1. In this sample, this clonotype turned up a few times. It has no known antigen specificity. Within one base of it there is no much larger clone, and no base qualities were kept. The time point label for this specimen denotes: patch test 1, 2 weeks after DPC sensitization. The sample's treatment or condition label, decoded: therapeutic diphenylcyclopropenone sensitization with weekly scalp DPC. At each patch-test visit, blood was drawn before the patch test was applied. To be eligible, patients had to be aged 18 to 70, diagnosed with alopecia and judged suitable for DPC therapy, while pregnant patients were excluded. Total RNA was isolated from unfractionated whole blood collected in Tempus Blood RNA tubes.

The receptor library was made with RACE. TCRdb records NextSeq 500 as the sequencer. During library preparation, unique molecular identifiers were attached to individual cDNA molecules so that TCRs could be counted quantitatively and reproducibly. Both TCR alpha and TCR beta chains were sequenced from each blood RNA sample. Turning to the authors' computational methods: Samples had a median of 95,638 TCRs, with a range from roughly 20,000 to 690,600. The Decombinator software suite was used to annotate the V, J and CDR3 of the TCR reads. Every sample was subsampled to the same number of TCRs (28,000) for the PS versus PT1 abundance plots. Expanded TCRs were defined as absent before sensitization and observed at least eight times at the 2-week time point. TCRdb passed the public sequencing reads through fastp at Q25 and MiXCR, retaining productive beta sequences. Rows merge per CDR3 protein into single entries with the most common DNA and genes. TCRdb, not the authors, supplied the V and J calls. The sample table shows fewer than 400,000 distinct CDR3 sequences, and under 8% are seen once. The biggest ten clones account for approximately 8% of the sample.

The specimen comprised whole blood, sampled in connection with sensitization to the hapten diphenylcyclopropenone (DPC). This receptor was taken from a woman aged 18-29 years with alopecia areata. Some clones in this sample may be carry-over from other donors' samples. The chain uses TRBV10-3 and TRBJ2-7; perhaps TRBD2 is the D gene, with 5 bases matching. The CDR3 protein is CAIKFGVSNEQYF. Here is the DNA: TGTGCCATCAAATTCGGGGTGAGCAACGAGCAGTACTTC.